This entry lists 14 T cell receptor beta chains sequenced from one sample in a study of cytomegalovirus exposure and HLA in healthy donors. Sequencing used immunoSEQ multiplex PCR; TCRdb keeps in-frame clones, though not all of them. This table has fewer than 95,000 clones, 85% to 95% appearing once. The source material was PBMCs. These receptors originate from a woman aged 18-29 years in good health and CMV-seronegative.

The J gene is TRBJ2-1, the V gene TRBV4-3, with 11 bases aligning to TRBD1. CDR3 size: 16 residues. Germline V gene lookup returns CDR1 LGHNA and CDR2 YSLEER. J lost 1 base, V lost 5 bases, and 4 bases had no gene match. The CDR3 here is CASSTGTGGSYNEQFF. The CDR3 nucleotides read TGCGCCAGCAGCACCGGGACAGGGGGTTCCTACAATGAGCAGTTCTTC.

The genes are TRBV18 and TRBJ1-2; a weak D match, TRBD1 (5 bases). Trimming removed 4 bases from V and 0 bases from J, with 12 bases in between. The germline V gene encodes CDR1 KGHSH and CDR2 LQKENI. This CDR3 comprises 15 residues. The DNA for the CDR3 is TGTGCCAGCTCACAACGGCGGACACCTAACTATGGCTACACCTTC. The encoded protein is CASSQRRTPNYGYTF. The whole variable domain, filled in from reference TRBV18 and TRBJ1-2, reads NAGVMQNPRHLVRRRGQEARLRCSPMKGHSHVYWYRQLPEEGLKFMVYLQKENIIDESGMPKERFSAEFPKEGPSILRIQQVVRGDSAAYFCASSQRRTPNYGYTFGSGTRLTVV.

This chain links TRBV19 with TRBJ1-6; D not resolved. This CDR3 has 16 amino acids. Germline V gene sequence: CDR1 LNHDA, CDR2 SQIVND (reference sequence). Trimming pared 7 bases from V and 3 bases from J, leaving 16 bases between. The CDR3 region is CASMLGSTYYNSPLHF. The CDR3 nucleotides are TGTGCCAGTATGTTGGGCTCAACCTACTATAATTCACCCCTCCACTTT.

The chain links TRBV28 to TRBJ1-4; D unresolved. Trimming removed 8 bases at V and 5 bases at J, with 3 bases between. CDR3 length equals 10 residues. The V gene's germline CDR1 is MDHEN and CDR2 SYDVKM. The CDR3 loop is CASGNEKLFF. As DNA, the CDR3 is TGTGCCAGCGGCAATGAAAAACTGTTTTTT.

The CDR3 protein is CASSLDQGSYNEQFF. The CDR3 bases are TGTGCCAGCAGCTTAGATCAGGGCAGCTACAATGAGCAGTTCTTC. The chain combines TRBV11-2 with TRBJ2-1; tentative D call: TRBD1 (5 bases). The CDR3 is 15 amino acids. Deletions cut 0 bases from V and 3 bases from J, with 9 bases between. CDR1 is SGHAT and CDR2 is FQNNGV in the germline V gene. The full variable domain, with the rest looked up from reference TRBV11-2 and TRBJ2-1, is EAGVAQSPRYKIIEKRQSVAFWCNPISGHATLYWYQQILGQGPKLLIQFQNNGVVDDSQLPKDRFSAERLKGVDSTLKIQPAKLEDSAVYLCASSLDQGSYNEQFFGPGTRLTVL.

This chain connects TRBV11-3 to TRBJ2-5, with 8 bases aligning to TRBD1. Germline CDR1 reads SGHNT; CDR2 reads YENEEA. V lost 0 bases, J lost 4 bases, and 1 base stayed unmatched. The CDR3 sequence is 14 residues long. CDR3 amino acids: CASSLDTGGETQYF. The CDR3, as DNA: TGTGCCAGCAGCTTAGATACAGGGGGAGAGACCCAGTACTTC.

The chain has TRBV6-5 and TRBJ1-2; TRBD1 agrees at 7 bases. CDR3 length: 16 residues. In germline, CDR1 is MNHEY, CDR2 SVGAGI. The V and J ends lost 4 bases and 8 bases, in that order; junction bases with no gene match: 16. The CDR3 DNA reads TGTGCCAGCAGTTTCCTATTCGGGACAGTTCCGGGGGGCTACACCTTC. This codes for CASSFLFGTVPGGYTF.

This chain uses TRBV15 with TRBJ1-5; the D is unclear. The V end lost 1 base, the J end lost 7 bases, and 8 bases lay between the germline ends. Germline CDR1 LNHNV, CDR2 YYDKDF (reference sequence). CDR3 length: 13 residues. For the CDR3, the DNA is TGTGCCACCAGCAGAGCGGGAGGGCAGCCCCAGCATTTT. This gives the protein CATSRAGGQPQHF. The full variable domain, with the rest looked up from reference TRBV15 and TRBJ1-5, is DAMVIQNPRYQVTQFGKPVTLSCSQTLNHNVMYWYQQKSSQAPKLLFHYYDKDFNNEADTPDNFQSRRPNTSFCFLDIRSPGLGDTAMYLCATSRAGGQPQHFGDGTRLSIL.

The chain combines TRBV19 with TRBJ1-1, with D possibly being TRBD1 (6 bases). The CDR3 sequence is 14 residues long. Germline V gene sequence: CDR1 LNHDA, CDR2 SQIVND (reference sequence). V was shortened by 7 bases and J by 3 bases, with 15 bases between the two germline ends. The CDR3 sequence: CASTQGWSDTEAFF. The CDR3 DNA follows: TGTGCCAGTACCCAGGGGTGGTCGGACACTGAAGCTTTCTTT.

The chain has TRBV19 and TRBJ1-6, with D tentatively TRBD1 (5 bases). Per germline, CDR1 LNHDA and CDR2 SQIVND (reference sequence). Trimming removed 5 bases from V and 8 bases from J, with 16 bases in between. This CDR3 spans 15 amino acids. The CDR3 here is CASSRGGRGHSPLHF. CDR3 in DNA: TGTGCCAGTAGTCGGGGGGGTAGGGGCCATTCACCCCTCCACTTT.

V usage is TRBV18 and J usage is TRBJ1-2, with 7 bases identical to TRBD1. Germline V gene sequence: CDR1 KGHSH, CDR2 LQKENI. The CDR3 sequence is 15 residues long. Unmatched junction bases numbered 8, after V lost 3 bases and J lost 4 bases. The CDR3 coding sequence is TGTGCCAGCTCACCGCCCGCAGGGGGAAGCTATGGCTACACCTTC. Protein: CASSPPAGGSYGYTF.

The chain links TRBV9 to TRBJ2-3, with D unresolved. The CDR3 covers 13 residues. Trimming took off 4 bases at V and 4 bases at J, with 10 bases between the two ends. CDR1 is SGDLS, CDR2 YYNGEE, per germline. The CDR3 coding sequence is TGTGCCAGCAGCAACTCACCGGCAGATACGCAGTATTTT. Its protein is CASSNSPADTQYF.

The J gene is TRBJ1-2, the V gene TRBV6-1, with D perhaps matching TRBD1 (5 bases). Trimming removed 2 bases from V and 4 bases from J, with 8 bases in between. Germline CDR1 reads MNHNS; CDR2 reads SASEGT. CDR3 length: 13 amino acids. CDR3 residues: CASSEQGRYGYTF. CDR3 nucleotide sequence: TGTGCCAGCAGTGAACAGGGTCGCTATGGCTACACCTTC.

J is TRBJ2-7 and V is TRBV6-6; D perhaps matches TRBD2 (6 bases). V was clipped by 6 bases and J by 1 base, with 13 bases between them. The CDR3 contains 14 residues. Germline V gene data show CDR1 as MNHNY and CDR2 as SVGAGI (reference sequence). CDR3 amino acids: CASSPAGRSYEQYF. The DNA for the CDR3 is TGTGCCAGCAGCCCCGCGGGACGATCCTACGAGCAGTACTTC.